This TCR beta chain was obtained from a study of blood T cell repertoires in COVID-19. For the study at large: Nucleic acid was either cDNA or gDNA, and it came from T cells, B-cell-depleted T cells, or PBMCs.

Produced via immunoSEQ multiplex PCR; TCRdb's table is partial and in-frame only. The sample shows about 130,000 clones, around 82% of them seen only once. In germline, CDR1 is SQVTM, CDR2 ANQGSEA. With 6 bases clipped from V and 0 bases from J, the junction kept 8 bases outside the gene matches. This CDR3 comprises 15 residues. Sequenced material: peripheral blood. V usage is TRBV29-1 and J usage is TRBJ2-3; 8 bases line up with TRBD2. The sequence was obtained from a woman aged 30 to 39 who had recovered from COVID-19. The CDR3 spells CSVGVLAGSTDTQYF. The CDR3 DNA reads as TGCAGCGTGGGGGTTCTAGCGGGCAGCACAGATACGCAGTATTTT.